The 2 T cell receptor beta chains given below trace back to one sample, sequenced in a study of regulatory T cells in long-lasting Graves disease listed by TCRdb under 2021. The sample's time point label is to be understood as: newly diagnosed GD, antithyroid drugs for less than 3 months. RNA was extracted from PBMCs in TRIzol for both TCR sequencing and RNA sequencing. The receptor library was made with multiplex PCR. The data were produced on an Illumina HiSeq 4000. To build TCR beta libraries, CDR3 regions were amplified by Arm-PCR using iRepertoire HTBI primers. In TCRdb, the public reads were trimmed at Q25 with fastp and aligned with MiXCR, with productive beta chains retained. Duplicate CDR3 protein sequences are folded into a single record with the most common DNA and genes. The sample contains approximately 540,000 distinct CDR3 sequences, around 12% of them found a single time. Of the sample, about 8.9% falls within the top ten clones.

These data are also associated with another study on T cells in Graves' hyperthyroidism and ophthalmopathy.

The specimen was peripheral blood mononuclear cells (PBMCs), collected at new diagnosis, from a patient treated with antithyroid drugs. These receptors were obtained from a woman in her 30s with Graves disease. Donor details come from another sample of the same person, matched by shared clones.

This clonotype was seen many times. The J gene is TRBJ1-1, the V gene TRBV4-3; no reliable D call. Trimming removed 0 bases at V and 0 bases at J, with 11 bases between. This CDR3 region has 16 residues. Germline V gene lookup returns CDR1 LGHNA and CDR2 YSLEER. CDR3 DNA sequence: TGCGCCAGCAGCCAAGAGGTGGCAGGACTGAACACTGAAGCTTTCTTT. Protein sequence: CASSQEVAGLNTEAFF.

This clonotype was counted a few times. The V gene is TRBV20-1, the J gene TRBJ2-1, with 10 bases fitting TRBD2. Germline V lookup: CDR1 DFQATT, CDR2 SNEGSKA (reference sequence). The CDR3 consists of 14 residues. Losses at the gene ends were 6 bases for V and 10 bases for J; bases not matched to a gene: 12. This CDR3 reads CSAEASGRLREQFF. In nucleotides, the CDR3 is TGCAGTGCGGAGGCTAGCGGGAGATTACGGGAGCAGTTCTTC.